This T cell receptor (beta chain) originates from a study of regulatory T cells in long-lasting Graves disease. Both iRepertoire HTBI primers and Arm-PCR of CDR3 regions were used to build the TCR beta libraries. One entry per CDR3 protein, called by TCRdb with MiXCR from the multiplex PCR reads. The data contain 550,000 to 650,000 distinct CDR3 sequences, about 15% of them singletons. Time point of the sample: newly diagnosed GD, antithyroid drugs for less than 3 months. RNA from PBMCs was the source of the TCR library. Diagnosis followed American Thyroid Association guidelines for Graves' disease. Trimming removed 3 bases at V and 1 base at J, with 16 bases between. The CDR3 has 17 amino acids. Germline-derived CDR1 and CDR2 are SEHNR and FQNEAQ (reference sequence). This clonotype was seen a handful of times. These data were also filed under a second study, of T cells in Graves' hyperthyroidism and ophthalmopathy. That work adds: An initial round of RT-PCR targeting the TCR CDR3 relied on the HTBI primer set.

This TCR was sampled from a man between 18 and 29 years old with Graves disease. The V gene is TRBV7-9, the J gene TRBJ2-1; tentative D call: TRBD2 (5 bases). The specimen comprised peripheral blood mononuclear cells (PBMCs), sampled at new diagnosis, from a patient treated with antithyroid drugs. The CDR3 coding sequence is TGTGCCAGCAGCTTTCCGCCCGGGGTACAGTCCTACAATGAGCAGTTCTTC. As protein: CASSFPPGVQSYNEQFF.